Listed here are 7 T cell receptor beta chains from one sample, sequenced in a study of control samples from healthy donors and cancer patients. The data were produced by immunoSEQ multiplex PCR, yet TCRdb's version contains in-frame clones alone and is incomplete. The sample carries some 160,000 clones, over 85% recorded once. The sequencing input was blood. These receptors all come from a woman aged 40 to 55 in good health.

A single count supports this clone. This chain connects TRBV7-2 to TRBJ1-2, with unresolved D. The V gene's germline CDR1 is SGHTA and CDR2 FQGNSA. Between the trimmed V and J ends, which lost 0 bases and 6 bases, there was a span of 5 bases. The CDR3 spans 12 residues. The CDR3 loop reads CASSLAENGYTF. The CDR3 coding sequence is TGTGCCAGCAGCTTAGCGGAAAATGGCTACACCTTC.

The chain has TRBV3-1 (or the pseudogene TRBV3-2) and TRBJ1-3; D perhaps matches TRBD1 (6 bases). The V and J ends lost 1 base and 0 bases respectively, with 25 bases between them. The germline CDR1 and CDR2 sequences are LGHDT and YNNKEL (reference sequence). CDR3 size: 21 residues. The DNA for the CDR3 is TGTGCCAGCAGCCAAGTAGGGCCGGGCCACAGGGTACTGGGCTCTGGAAACACCATATATTTT. Residues: CASSQVGPGHRVLGSGNTIYF.

The chain links TRBV7-2 to TRBJ1-5, with D possibly being TRBD1 (6 bases). This CDR3 is 15 amino acids long. V shed 3 bases and J shed 1 base, with 10 bases lying between them. The V gene's germline CDR1 is SGHTA and CDR2 FQGNSA. The CDR3 region has the DNA TGTGCCAGCAGCTTCACAGGGTTGAGCAATCAGCCCCAGCATTTT. Protein product: CASSFTGLSNQPQHF.

The chain links TRBV5-1 to TRBJ2-3; D is undetermined. The ends were cut back, 1 base at V and 4 bases at J, with 4 bases in the middle. This CDR3 spans 12 amino acids. Germline-derived CDR1 and CDR2 are SGHRS and YFSETQ. The CDR3 DNA sequence: TGCGCCAGCAGCTTGTTTTCAGATACGCAGTATTTT. This encodes CASSLFSDTQYF.

The chain has TRBV11-2 and TRBJ2-7; D might be TRBD1 (5 bases). With 5 bases removed from V and 6 bases from J, the gap between germline ends came to 17 bases. The CDR3 consists of 14 residues. Looked up from germline, CDR1 is SGHAT and CDR2 is FQNNGV. The chain's CDR3 is CASSQPMGRIEQYF. Here the CDR3 DNA reads TGTGCCAGCAGCCAACCAATGGGGCGGATCGAGCAGTACTTC.

The V call is TRBV11-1, the J call TRBJ2-3; D may be TRBD2 (6 bases). Trimming removed 0 bases from V and 10 bases from J, with 11 bases in between. Germline V gene data show CDR1 as SGHAT and CDR2 as FQDESV (reference sequence). This CDR3 has 13 residues. CDR3: CASSLAFAGSQYF. The CDR3 DNA is TGTGCCAGCAGCTTAGCGTTTGCGGGATCGCAGTATTTT.

The chain links TRBV6-6 to TRBJ1-2; D unresolved. The CDR3 extends over 13 amino acids. V was shortened by 2 bases and J by 2 bases, with 6 bases between the two germline ends. Germline V lookup: CDR1 MNHNY, CDR2 SVGAGI (reference sequence). CDR3 protein: CASSYDGNYGYTF. In nucleotides, the CDR3 is TGTGCCAGCAGTTACGACGGAAACTATGGCTACACCTTC.